The TCR beta chain under discussion was sequenced for a study of blood T cell repertoires in COVID-19 (dated by TCRdb to 2020 to 2021). In terms of the full investigation: Samples covering the acute and convalescent phases of COVID-19 were provided by collaborators in the United States, Italy and Spain. The material from the prospective study consisted of cDNA or gDNA derived from T cells, B-cell-depleted T cells, or PBMCs. The dataset comprised deeply sampled blood TCRbeta repertoires from subjects exposed to, actively infected with, or recovered from COVID-19. The repertoires were released in a freely available public database intended as a resource for research on the immune response to SARS-CoV-2. Samples were obtained from the ongoing ImmuneRACE study (first 160 participants) and from about 1,300 subjects provided by 6 global collaborators. A de-identified subject ID, COVID-19 status, age in years and sex were almost always included in the sample metadata. Where available, HLA class I and class II types were taken from metadata supplied by the sample provider and were not determined by assay-based typing.

In Seattle, one collaborating source enrolled patients while the infection was active and tracked those patients longitudinally over the course of disease. The collaborating institutions used their own protocols to collect whole blood in K2EDTA tubes. Collaborator samples were shipped for TCRbeta analysis as frozen whole blood, isolated PBMCs, or DNA extracted from either sample type. With respect to this clone: It has no known antigen specificity. Per-nucleotide qualities are absent, and no much larger clonotype sits a single base away.

TCRbeta CDR3 regions were amplified from genomic DNA using the immunoSEQ Assay, a bias-controlled multiplex PCR. In the paper's pipeline: Within the assay, amplification of reference gene primers was used to estimate how many nucleated cells each sample contained. Sequence reads were collapsed and filtered to measure the absolute abundance of every unique TCRbeta CDR3 rearrangement. For each sample, productive Simpson clonality was calculated as the square root of Simpson's diversity index across productive rearrangements. The table comes from immuneACCESS by way of TCRdb, which keeps in-frame sequences with V and J called. Part of the clones is missing from these tables; in studies checked, under half for an unresolved V gene and the rest for unknown reasons. D and trimming come from the DNA, and the V and J calls and clone size come from that table. The sample contains about 64,000 clones, 88% of them found a single time. The ten largest clones capture around two fifths of the sample.

CDR1 and CDR2 were assigned from the germline V gene as ENHRY and SYGVKD. The CDR3 goes from the cysteine to the phenylalanine over 11 residues. Only the CDR3 part of the read is kept: 33 bases, read in frame from the first base. V sheds 5 bases and J sheds 8 bases, leaving 7 bases between their ends. What the study reported, not specific to this receptor: How much clinical and demographic metadata was included differed by source and by participant, and the metadata was provided uncurated.

This clonotype was sampled from a woman aged 55 to 70 with COVID-19, enrolled during active disease. Material: peripheral blood. The chain is made from TRBV10-3 and TRBJ2-1; the D gene cannot be resolved reliably. CDR3 sequence: CAISSSDEQFF. The DNA sequence reads TGTGCCATCAGTAGCAGCGATGAGCAGTTCTTC.